What follows describes a single TCR beta chain. Its specificity is unknown. Other nucleotide sequences in the sample specify the same CDR3. Trimming removed 4 bases from V and 2 bases from J, with 15 bases in between. The CDR3 sequence is 15 residues long. Per the germline V gene, CDR1 is SGHRS and CDR2 is YFSETQ. This entry is derived from a study of cytomegalovirus exposure and HLA in healthy donors. Points from the study as a whole: Association of a missense DCLRE1C variant with TCR beta V- and J-gene trimming was reported in a later analysis. Later findings reportedly placed an Asian-associated ancestry cluster below the roughly 700-donor mean for N-insertions. High sensitivity and specificity were reportedly achieved when the classifier diagnosed cytomegalovirus status. There were 150 to 200 TCR beta chains listed as cytomegalovirus-associated.

In the PCR, 60 Vbeta and 13 Jbeta primers were used. The data were produced by immunoSEQ multiplex PCR, yet TCRdb's version contains in-frame clones alone and is incomplete. The repertoire holds 130,000 to 150,000 clones, with almost 80% as singletons. This sequence joins TRBV5-1 and TRBJ1-2; D is ambiguous. The sample was PBMCs. This clonotype was sampled from a middle-aged woman in good health and CMV-seropositive. The CDR3, as DNA: TGCGCCAGCAGCCCTGATGGCAGGCCGAACTATGGCTACACCTTC. Translating it yields CASSPDGRPNYGYTF. The whole variable domain, filled in from reference TRBV5-1 and TRBJ1-2, reads KAGVTQTPRYLIKTRGQQVTLSCSPISGHRSVSWYQQTPGQGLQFLFEYFSETQRNKGNFPGRFSGRQFSNSRSEMNVSTLELGDSALYLCASSPDGRPNYGYTFGSGTRLTVV.